The sequence of this T cell receptor (beta chain) was determined in a study of human thymus T cells. Study results and limitations: Apparent skewing of V and J gene usage characterized both thymic and blood repertoires.

Corrective heart surgery yielded the resections from which the thymus tissue came. Healthy Finnish infants undergoing corrective surgery for congenital heart defects provided the donor material. Sequenced by immunoSEQ multiplex PCR; TCRdb stores in-frame clones only, minus some. This table has 120,000 or so clones, about 94% appearing once. Comments on this clone: The antigen remains undetermined.

V gave up 5 bases and J gave up 3 bases; unmatched junction bases: 9. CDR3 length equals 17 residues. The germline gives CDR1 PRHDT, CDR2 FYEKMQ (reference sequence). This clonotype was sampled from a boy younger than two with a congenital heart defect but otherwise immunologically healthy. The sequenced sample was thymus tissue. The chain is built from TRBV13 and TRBJ2-2; 10 bases line up with TRBD2. CDR3 residues: CASSPRVLAGDTGELFF. As DNA, the CDR3 is TGTGCCAGCAGCCCTCGTGTCCTAGCGGGGGACACCGGGGAGCTGTTTTTT.